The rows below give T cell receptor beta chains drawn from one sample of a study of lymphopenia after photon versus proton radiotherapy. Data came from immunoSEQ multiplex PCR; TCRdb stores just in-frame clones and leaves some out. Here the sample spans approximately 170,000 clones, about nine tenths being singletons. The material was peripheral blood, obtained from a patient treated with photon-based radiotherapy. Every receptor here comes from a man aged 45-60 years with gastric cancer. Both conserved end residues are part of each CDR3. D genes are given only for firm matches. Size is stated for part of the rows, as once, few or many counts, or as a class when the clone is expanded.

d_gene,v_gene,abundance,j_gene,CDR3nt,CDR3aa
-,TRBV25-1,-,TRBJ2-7,TGTGCCAGCACCAGAAAGGCCAGCGCCTACGAGCAGTACTTC,CASTRKASAYEQYF
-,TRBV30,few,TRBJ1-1,TGTGCCTGGAGTTTCCGCCCCGGGCTTATGAACACTGAAGCTTTCTTT,CAWSFRPGLMNTEAFF
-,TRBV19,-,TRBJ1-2,TGTGCCAGTAGTATAGTTAATCACCGGGCGGATGGCTACACCTTC,CASSIVNHRADGYTF
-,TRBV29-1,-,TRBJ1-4,TGCAGCGTTGAAGGCGGGGCAACTAATGAAAAACTGTTTTTT,CSVEGGATNEKLFF
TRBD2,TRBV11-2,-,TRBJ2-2,TGTGCCAGCAGCTTATACCCACTAGCGGGAAACACCGGGGAGCTGTTTTTT,CASSLYPLAGNTGELFF
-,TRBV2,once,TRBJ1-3,TGTGCCAGCACCGGGGCCCGCTCTGGAAACACCATATATTTT,CASTGARSGNTIYF
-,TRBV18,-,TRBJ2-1,TGTGCCAGCTCACGGTCCACCGGGACTTCGAACAATGAGCAGTTCTTC,CASSRSTGTSNNEQFF
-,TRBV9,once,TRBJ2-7,TGTGCCAGCAGCCCCGTTTCAGGGTTCAACTCCTACGAGCAGTACTTC,CASSPVSGFNSYEQYF
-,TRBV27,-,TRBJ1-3,TGTGCCAGCAGTTCCAGGCTTGGAAACACCATATATTTT,CASSSRLGNTIYF
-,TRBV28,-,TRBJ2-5,TGTGCCAGCAGTCCGGAGGCGACAGGACAAGAGACCCAGTACTTC,CASSPEATGQETQYF
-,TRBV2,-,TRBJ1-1,TGTGCCAGCCTCCGGGTAACTGAAGCTTTCTTT,CASLRVTEAFF
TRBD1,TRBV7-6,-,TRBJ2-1,TGTGCCAGCAGCTCAGGGACAGGGGCCTACAATGAGCAGTTCTTC,CASSSGTGAYNEQFF
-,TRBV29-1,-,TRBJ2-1,TGCAGCGTTCCTAGACCCCTTTACAATGAGCAGTTCTTC,CSVPRPLYNEQFF
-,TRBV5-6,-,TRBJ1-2,TGTGCCAGCAACGTTCCCGCTGGGGGCGTCTCAAGTCAGGACTATGGCTACACCTTC,CASNVPAGGVSSQDYGYTF
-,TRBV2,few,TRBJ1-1,TGTGCCAGCACGGACAATTCGGGCACTGAAGCTTTCTTT,CASTDNSGTEAFF
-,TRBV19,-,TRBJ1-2,TGTGCCAGTAATGGGGTATTCCGCGATGGCTACACCTTC,CASNGVFRDGYTF